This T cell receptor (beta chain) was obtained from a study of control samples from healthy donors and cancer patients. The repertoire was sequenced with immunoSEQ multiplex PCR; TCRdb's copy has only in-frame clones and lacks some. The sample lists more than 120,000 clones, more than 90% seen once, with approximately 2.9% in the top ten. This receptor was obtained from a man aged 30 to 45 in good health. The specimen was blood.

The DNA of the CDR3 is TGTGCCAGTAGAAGACAGGGGAGCGCAGATACGCAGTATTTT. Residues: CASRRQGSADTQYF. The chain employs TRBV19 and TRBJ2-3, with 8 bases identical to TRBD1. The CDR3 sequence is 14 residues long. J gave up 4 bases and V 6 bases, and 6 bases lay outside the gene matches. Germline V CDR1 and CDR2: LNHDA, SQIVND (reference sequence).